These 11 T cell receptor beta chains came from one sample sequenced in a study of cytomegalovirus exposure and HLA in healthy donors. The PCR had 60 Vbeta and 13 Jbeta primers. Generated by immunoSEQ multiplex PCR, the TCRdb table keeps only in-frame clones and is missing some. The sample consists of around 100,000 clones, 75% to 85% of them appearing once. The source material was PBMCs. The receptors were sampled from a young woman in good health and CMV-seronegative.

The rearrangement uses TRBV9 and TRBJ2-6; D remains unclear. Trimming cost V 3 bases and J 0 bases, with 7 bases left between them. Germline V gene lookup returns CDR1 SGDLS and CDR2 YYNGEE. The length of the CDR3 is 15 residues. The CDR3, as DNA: TGTGCCAGCAGCGGACTTTACTCTGGGGCCAACGTCCTGACTTTC. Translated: CASSGLYSGANVLTF.

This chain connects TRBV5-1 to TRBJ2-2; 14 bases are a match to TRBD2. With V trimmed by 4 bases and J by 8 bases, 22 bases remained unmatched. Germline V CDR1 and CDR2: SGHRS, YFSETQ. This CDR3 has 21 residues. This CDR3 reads CASSMTQTGSGTSGGPGELFF. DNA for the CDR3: TGCGCCAGCAGCATGACACAAACCGGTTCTGGGACTAGCGGGGGCCCGGGGGAGCTGTTTTTT. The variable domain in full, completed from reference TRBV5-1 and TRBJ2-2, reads KAGVTQTPRYLIKTRGQQVTLSCSPISGHRSVSWYQQTPGQGLQFLFEYFSETQRNKGNFPGRFSGRQFSNSRSEMNVSTLELGDSALYLCASSMTQTGSGTSGGPGELFFGEGSRLTVL.

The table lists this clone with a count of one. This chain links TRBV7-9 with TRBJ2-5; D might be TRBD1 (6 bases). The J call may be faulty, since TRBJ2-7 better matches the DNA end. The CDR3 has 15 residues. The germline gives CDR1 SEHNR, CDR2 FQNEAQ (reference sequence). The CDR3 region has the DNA TGTGCCAGCGAGGGGATCGCAGGGGAAAGGGACGAGCAGTACTTC. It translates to CASEGIAGERDEQYF.

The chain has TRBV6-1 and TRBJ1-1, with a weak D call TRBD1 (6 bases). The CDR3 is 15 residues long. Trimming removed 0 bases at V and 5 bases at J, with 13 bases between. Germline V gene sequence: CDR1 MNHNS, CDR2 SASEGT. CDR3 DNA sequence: TGTGCCAGCAGTGAAGCTAAGGGGGTCGGAACTGAAGCTTTCTTT. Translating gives CASSEAKGVGTEAFF.

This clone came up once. The CDR3 coding sequence is TGTGCCAGCAGTCAAAGACTAGCGAACACCGGGGAGCTGTTTTTT. Protein: CASSQRLANTGELFF. This chain links TRBV6-5 with TRBJ2-2; TRBD2 is a possible D gene (6 bases). This CDR3 comprises 15 residues. Germline lookup yields CDR1 MNHEY and CDR2 SVGAGI. Trimming cost V 5 bases and J 0 bases, with 10 bases left between them.

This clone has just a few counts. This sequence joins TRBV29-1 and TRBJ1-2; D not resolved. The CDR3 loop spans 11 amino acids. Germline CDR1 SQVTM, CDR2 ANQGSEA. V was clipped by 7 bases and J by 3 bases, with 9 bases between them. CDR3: CSGREDYGYTF. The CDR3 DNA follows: TGCAGCGGCCGGGAGGACTATGGCTACACCTTC.

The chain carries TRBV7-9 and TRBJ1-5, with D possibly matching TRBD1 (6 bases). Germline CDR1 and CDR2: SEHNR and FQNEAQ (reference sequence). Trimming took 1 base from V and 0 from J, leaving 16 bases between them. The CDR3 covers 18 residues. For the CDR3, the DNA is TGTGCCAGCAGCTTAGTGGGAGGGGGACACTCTAGCAATCAGCCCCAGCATTTT. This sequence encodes CASSLVGGGHSSNQPQHF.

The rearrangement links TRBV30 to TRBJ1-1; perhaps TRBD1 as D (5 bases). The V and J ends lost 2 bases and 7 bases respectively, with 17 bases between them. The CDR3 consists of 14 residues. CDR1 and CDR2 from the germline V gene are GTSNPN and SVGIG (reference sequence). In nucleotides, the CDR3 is TGTGCCTGGAGTTGGGCAGGGCCGATTGATGAAGCTTTCTTT. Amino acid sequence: CAWSWAGPIDEAFF. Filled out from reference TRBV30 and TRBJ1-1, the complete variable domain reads SQTIHQWPATLVQPVGSPLSLECTVEGTSNPNLYWYRQAAGRGLQLLFYSVGIGQISSEVPQNLSASRPQDRQFILSSKKLLLSDSGFYLCAWSWAGPIDEAFFGQGTRLTVV.

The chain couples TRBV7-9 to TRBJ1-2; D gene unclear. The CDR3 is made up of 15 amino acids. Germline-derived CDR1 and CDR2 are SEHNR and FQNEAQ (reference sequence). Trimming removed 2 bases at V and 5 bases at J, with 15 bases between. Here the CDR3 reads CASSLPDTGIYGYTF. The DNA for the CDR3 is TGTGCCAGCAGCTTACCCGACACGGGGATTTATGGCTACACCTTC.

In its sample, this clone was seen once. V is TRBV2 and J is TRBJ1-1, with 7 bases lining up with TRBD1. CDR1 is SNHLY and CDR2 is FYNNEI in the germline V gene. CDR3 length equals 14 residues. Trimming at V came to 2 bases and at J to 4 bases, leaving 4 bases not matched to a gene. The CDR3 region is CASSELRGRTEAFF. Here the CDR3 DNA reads TGTGCCAGCAGTGAACTAAGGGGGCGCACTGAAGCTTTCTTT.

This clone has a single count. This CDR3 is CASSFGRGKETQYF. Here the CDR3 DNA reads TGTGCCAGTAGTTTCGGGCGGGGGAAAGAGACCCAGTACTTC. The J gene is TRBJ2-5, the V gene TRBV19; 7 bases match TRBD2. Per the germline V gene, CDR1 is LNHDA and CDR2 is SQIVND (reference sequence). The CDR3 runs to 14 residues. V lost 5 bases, J lost 3 bases, and 6 bases stayed unmatched. The full variable domain, with the rest looked up from reference TRBV19 and TRBJ2-5, is DGGITQSPKYLFRKEGQNVTLSCEQNLNHDAMYWYRQDPGQGLRLIYYSQIVNDFQKGDIAEGYSVSREKKESFPLTVTSAQKNPTAFYLCASSFGRGKETQYFGPGTRLLVL.